This T cell receptor beta chain stems from a study of cytomegalovirus exposure and HLA in healthy donors. V was clipped by 5 bases and J by 15 bases, with 17 bases between them. Germline-derived CDR1 and CDR2 are SNHLY and FYNNEI. This CDR3 has 12 residues. PCR employed 60 Vbeta and 13 Jbeta primers. TCRdb's copy holds only in-frame clones and misses some; the assay was immunoSEQ multiplex PCR. The sample includes under 200,000 clones, roughly 79% of them seen just once. This clone showed up just once. Its antigen is still unknown. The study's findings and limits: Later analysis revealed greater clonal expansion in HLA-associated TCR beta chains than in equally common others.

This sequence was found in a man aged 30 to 45 in good health and CMV-seronegative. Sequencing was carried out using PBMCs. V gene TRBV2 combines with J gene TRBJ1-5; D is uncertain. The CDR3 loop is CASSYHHSAGHF. The CDR3 DNA reads TGTGCCAGCAGTTACCATCACAGTGCCGGGCATTTT.